This T cell receptor beta chain originates from a study of naive and memory T cell subsets. The beta constant-region primer was an equimolar mix of two oligonucleotides covering TRBC1 and TRBC2. The ligated cDNA underwent four PCR rounds using SP2 and nested alpha and beta constant-region primers. TCRdb analysed the UMI-ligation and nested PCR reads with MiXCR anew, one entry per CDR3 protein. Here the sample spans 150,000 or so distinct CDR3 sequences, roughly 22% being singletons. General observations from the study: Naive repertoires, especially CD8, held a few larger clonotypes, possibly memory cells re-expressing CD45RA.

This CDR3 region has 17 residues. V was clipped by 1 base and J by 0 bases; unmatched bases: 8. Per germline, CDR1 MGHRA and CDR2 YSYEKL. This clonotype was seen a handful of times. Its antigen is not identified. This clonotype was obtained from a human donor in good health. This chain links TRBV4-1 with TRBJ2-7, with TRBD1 matching over 8 bases. Sequencing was carried out using naive CD4+ T cells from blood. The CDR3 region has the DNA TGCGCCAGCAGCCAAGCGTTTGGGACAGGCATCTCCTACGAGCAGTACTTC. Its translation: CASSQAFGTGISYEQYF.